The 5 T cell receptor beta chains listed next were all sequenced from one sample in a study of T-cell memory formation after mild COVID-19. TCRdb fed the 5' RACE reads into MiXCR, producing one record per CDR3 protein. The sample records about 190,000 distinct CDR3 sequences, approximately 20% being singletons. The sequenced material came from PBMCs or a T cell subset sorted from them (not recorded which). The receptors were sampled from an adult woman who had mild COVID-19 (a few samples of this study predate the infection). Cell type and time point are not known.

This chain uses TRBV7-9 with TRBJ1-1; D is unresolved. Trimming cost V 5 bases and J 11 bases, with 18 bases left between them. This CDR3 has 13 amino acids. Looked up from germline, CDR1 is SEHNR and CDR2 is FQNEAQ (reference sequence). DNA for the CDR3: TGTGCCAGCAGCGACGCCCAGCTAAGTAGGGCTTTCTTT. It is translated as CASSDAQLSRAFF.

This clonotype occurred a few times. V usage is TRBV24-1 and J usage is TRBJ2-1; D is possibly TRBD1 (6 bases). The CDR3 is 14 residues long. V gave up 4 bases and J gave up 11 bases, with 17 bases separating them. Germline loops: CDR1 KGHDR, CDR2 SFDVKD. Here the CDR3 DNA reads TGTGCCACCAGTGAATTCGGACAGAACGGCAAGCAGTTCTTC. Protein: CATSEFGQNGKQFF.

The genes are TRBV30 and TRBJ2-5; 8 bases line up with TRBD1. The junction had 2 bases not matched to a gene; V was cut back by 3 bases and J by 5 bases. The CDR3 extends over 12 amino acids. Germline V gives CDR1 GTSNPN, CDR2 SVGIG (reference sequence). The CDR3 DNA is TGTGCCTGGAGGGGACAGGCCGAGACCCAGTACTTC. It yields the protein CAWRGQAETQYF.

This clonotype was observed a few times. The J gene is TRBJ1-4, the V gene TRBV5-6; D is perhaps TRBD1 (5 bases). This CDR3 is built from 15 residues. V lost 3 bases to trimming and J lost 8 bases, with 17 bases between them. CDR1 and CDR2 (germline): SGHDT, YYEEEE. CDR3 coding DNA: TGTGCCAGCAGCTCTCCAACGAGGGGTGGCGAAAAACTGTTTTTT. Translating it yields CASSSPTRGGEKLFF.

The chain carries TRBV7-3 and TRBJ2-3; the D gene could be TRBD1 or TRBD2 (5 bases each). V lost 10 bases and J lost 2, with 13 bases in between. Germline lookup yields CDR1 SGHTA and CDR2 FQGTGA. The CDR3 covers 13 residues. CDR3 sequence: CATPGTYTDTQYF. The CDR3 coding sequence is TGTGCCACCCCGGGGACCTACACAGATACGCAGTATTTT.